The TCR beta chain under discussion was sequenced for a study of control samples from healthy donors and cancer patients. Generated by immunoSEQ multiplex PCR, the TCRdb table keeps only in-frame clones and is missing some. The repertoire holds just over 50,000 clones, with around nine tenths as singletons. Looked up from germline, CDR1 is MNHEY and CDR2 is SMNVEV (reference sequence). This CDR3 comprises 14 residues. The ends lost 4 bases at V and 6 bases at J; junction bases unmatched: 4. This receptor was taken from a middle-aged man with head and neck cancer. The chain carries TRBV27 and TRBJ2-1; 9 nucleotides align to TRBD2. Sequenced material: PBMCs. The CDR3 loop reads CASSSSGVANEQFF. The DNA of the CDR3 is TGTGCCAGCAGTTCTAGCGGGGTCGCCAATGAGCAGTTCTTC.